Below, 12 T cell receptor beta chains from the same sample are listed, as sequenced in a study of shared clonotypes between healthy human individuals. The assay was immunoSEQ multiplex PCR, and TCRdb's table has in-frame clones only and misses some. The sample has some 1 million clones; 75% are singletons. The source material was memory CD4+ T cells sorted from blood. Sample subset: CD45RA-negative fraction. The origin of the receptors is a man aged 18-30 years in good health.

This clone has only a few counts. The gene calls are TRBV29-1 and TRBJ2-5, with 9 bases matching TRBD2. Germline lookup yields CDR1 SQVTM and CDR2 ANQGSEA. The junction had 11 bases not matched to a gene; V was cut back by 7 bases and J by 5 bases. The CDR3 runs to 14 residues. The CDR3 loop reads CSGRGGAVTETQYF. The CDR3 coding sequence is TGCAGCGGTCGCGGGGGGGCCGTGACGGAGACCCAGTACTTC.

The rearrangement uses TRBV11-2 and TRBJ1-1, with unresolved D. CDR1 is SGHAT, CDR2 FQNNGV, per germline. This CDR3 is 14 amino acids long. V dropped 3 bases and J dropped 1 base, with 9 bases sitting between them. Written as DNA, the CDR3 is TGTGCCAGCAGCTTGTCGCCTTGGAACACTGAAGCTTTCTTT. Translating gives CASSLSPWNTEAFF.

The V call is TRBV27, the J call TRBJ1-4, with D possibly being TRBD1 (5 bases). V was cut by 5 bases and J by 4 bases, with 14 bases left in between. CDR1 MNHEY and CDR2 SMNVEV come from the germline V gene (reference sequence). CDR3 length: 15 residues. CDR3 DNA sequence: TGTGCCAGCAGTCCAGGCACAGGCTTTAATGAAAAACTGTTTTTT. It encodes CASSPGTGFNEKLFF.

To note about this clone: This sample also contains other DNA sequences that code for the same CDR3. V usage is TRBV9 and J usage is TRBJ1-1; 7 bases fit TRBD1. Germline CDR1 and CDR2: SGDLS and YYNGEE. This CDR3 region has 14 residues. V lost 0 bases, J lost 6 bases, and 5 bases stayed unmatched. This CDR3 reads CASSVEGRGAEAFF. In DNA form, the CDR3 reads TGTGCCAGCAGCGTAGAGGGCAGGGGGGCTGAAGCTTTCTTT.

This clone was picked up many times. This chain uses TRBV2 with TRBJ1-5; D unclear. CDR3 length: 15 amino acids. The germline CDR1 and CDR2 sequences are SNHLY and FYNNEI. The V end lost 1 base, the J end lost 2 bases, and 9 bases lay between the germline ends. The CDR3 coding sequence is TGTGCCAGCAGTGAAGGGGTCGTCGGCAATCAGCCCCAGCATTTT. Protein product: CASSEGVVGNQPQHF.

The V call is TRBV7-2, the J call TRBJ2-7; D is perhaps TRBD2 (6 bases). This CDR3 region has 16 residues. V gave up 1 base and J gave up 3 bases, with 16 bases separating them. Per germline, CDR1 SGHTA and CDR2 FQGNSA. The chain's CDR3 is CASSLVMGGKNYEQYF. Here the CDR3 DNA reads TGTGCCAGCAGCTTAGTTATGGGGGGAAAAAACTACGAGCAGTACTTC.

Here the CDR3 reads CASSRDGEQYF. Here the CDR3 DNA reads TGTGCCAGCAGCCGGGACGGCGAGCAGTACTTC. The chain is built from TRBV11-3 and TRBJ2-7; D is possibly TRBD1 or TRBD2 (5 bases each). CDR3 size: 11 residues. V was cut by 5 bases and J by 6 bases, with 8 bases left in between. Germline CDR1 reads SGHNT; CDR2 reads YENEEA.

This chain uses TRBV6-1 with TRBJ1-5; 8 positions agree with TRBD1. J gave up 8 bases and V 2 bases, and 5 bases lay outside the gene matches. The CDR3 contains 14 residues. Germline CDR1 MNHNS, CDR2 SASEGT. The CDR3 coding sequence is TGTGCCAGCAGTGAATCAGGGGGCCGGGAGCCCCAGCATTTT. Protein product: CASSESGGREPQHF.

A word on this clone: The same CDR3 also results from other DNA sequences found in this sample. This chain joins TRBV19 and TRBJ1-3, with a possible D match to TRBD1 (6 bases). Between the trimmed V and J ends, which lost 5 bases and 1 base, there was a span of 12 bases. This CDR3 spans 15 amino acids. Germline V gene data show CDR1 as LNHDA and CDR2 as SQIVND (reference sequence). The chain's CDR3 is CASSPGTPSGNTIYF. The CDR3 DNA reads as TGTGCCAGTAGTCCCGGGACACCGTCTGGAAACACCATATATTTT. Supplemented by reference TRBV19 and TRBJ1-3, the full variable domain reads DGGITQSPKYLFRKEGQNVTLSCEQNLNHDAMYWYRQDPGQGLRLIYYSQIVNDFQKGDIAEGYSVSREKKESFPLTVTSAQKNPTAFYLCASSPGTPSGNTIYFGEGSWLTVV.

The J gene is TRBJ1-2, the V gene TRBV5-1; weak D call: TRBD1 (5 bases). CDR1 and CDR2 from the germline V gene are SGHRS and YFSETQ. V lost 4 bases and J lost 4, with 8 bases in between. The CDR3 sequence is 12 residues long. The CDR3 DNA reads TGCGCCAGCAGCACGGGGGTCTATGGCTACACCTTC. It translates to CASSTGVYGYTF.

With respect to this clone: Other nucleotide sequences from this sample produce the same CDR3. The gene calls are TRBV7-3 and TRBJ2-3; tentative D call: TRBD2 (5 bases). V was cut by 1 base and J by 1 base, with 6 bases left in between. Per the germline V gene, CDR1 is SGHTA and CDR2 is FQGTGA. This CDR3 is built from 14 residues. The CDR3 sequence: CASSLRGGTDTQYF. For the CDR3, the DNA is TGTGCCAGCAGCTTAAGGGGAGGCACAGATACGCAGTATTTT.

V and J are TRBV5-1 and TRBJ1-1, with TRBD1 matching over 9 bases. Germline loops: CDR1 SGHRS, CDR2 YFSETQ. The length of the CDR3 is 16 residues. The V segment lost 4 bases and the J segment 5 bases; nucleotides outside the gene matches: 12. CDR3 residues: CASSLTAGTGRTEAFF. DNA for the CDR3: TGCGCCAGCAGCCTGACAGCCGGGACAGGGAGGACTGAAGCTTTCTTT.